This is a list of T cell receptor beta chains from one sample in a study of human T cells and chemical hapten exposure. One entry per CDR3 protein results from TCRdb running MiXCR on the RACE reads. This table holds roughly 130,000 distinct CDR3 sequences, roughly 12% found once. This specimen consisted of whole blood, obtained in connection with sensitization to the hapten diphenylcyclopropenone (DPC). Every receptor here comes from a woman aged 50 to 60 with alopecia areata. Some clones in this sample may be carry-over from other donors' samples. Each CDR3 is given with its conserved first and last residue. A D gene is named only where the DNA matches it firmly. Size is stated for part of the rows, as once, few or many counts, or as a class when the clone is expanded.

size: .
V: TRBV27
D: TRBD1
J: TRBJ2-1
CDR3: CASSSTGDEQFF
DNA: TGTGCCAGCAGTTCTACAGGGGATGAGCAGTTCTTC

size: many
V: TRBV20-1
D: .
J: TRBJ2-6
CDR3: CSAKTVGNSGANVLTF
DNA: TGCAGTGCTAAAACGGTTGGGAACTCTGGGGCCAACGTCCTGACTTTC

size: .
V: TRBV6-2/TRBV6-3
D: TRBD1
J: TRBJ1-1
CDR3: CASTWDRDDTEAFF
DNA: TGTGCCAGCACCTGGGACAGGGACGACACTGAAGCTTTCTTT

size: many
V: TRBV25-1
D: .
J: TRBJ2-1
CDR3: CASSESWREGREQFF
DNA: TGTGCCAGCAGTGAGTCTTGGAGGGAAGGCCGGGAGCAGTTCTTC

size: .
V: TRBV5-1
D: TRBD1
J: TRBJ1-4
CDR3: CASSLRKLDRGAATNEKLFF
DNA: TGCGCCAGCAGCTTACGAAAACTCGACAGGGGCGCTGCAACTAATGAAAAACTGTTTTTT

size: .
V: TRBV12-3/TRBV12-4
D: .
J: TRBJ1-1
CDR3: CASSTGIEAFF
DNA: TGTGCCAGCAGTACCGGGATAGAAGCTTTCTTT

size: .
V: TRBV18
D: .
J: TRBJ2-6
CDR3: CASSPGRFSGANVLTF
DNA: TGTGCCAGCTCACCAGGGCGGTTCTCTGGGGCCAACGTCCTGACTTTC

size: .
V: TRBV12-3/TRBV12-4
D: .
J: TRBJ2-3
CDR3: CASTPGADTQYF
DNA: TGTGCCAGCACCCCCGGTGCAGATACGCAGTATTTT

size: few
V: TRBV27
D: .
J: TRBJ2-7
CDR3: CASSLLQWGASEQYF
DNA: TGTGCCAGCAGTTTACTTCAGTGGGGGGCCAGCGAGCAGTACTTC

size: .
V: TRBV4-1
D: TRBD1
J: TRBJ1-2
CDR3: CASSQATGGLGYTF
DNA: TGCGCCAGCAGCCAAGCTACAGGGGGACTTGGCTACACCTTC

size: many
V: TRBV5-1
D: .
J: TRBJ2-1
CDR3: CASSLGGLNEQFF
DNA: TGCGCCAGCAGCTTGGGGGGGCTGAATGAGCAGTTCTTC

size: .
V: TRBV7-8
D: .
J: TRBJ2-1
CDR3: CASSQLQGSSYNEQFF
DNA: TGTGCCAGCAGCCAGCTACAGGGAAGCTCCTACAATGAGCAGTTCTTC

size: many
V: TRBV3-1
D: TRBD1
J: TRBJ2-1
CDR3: CASSQGQGDREQFF
DNA: TGTGCCAGCAGCCAAGGGCAGGGGGACAGGGAGCAGTTCTTC

size: .
V: TRBV7-8
D: .
J: TRBJ2-5
CDR3: CASSTSRNRGRADQETQYF
DNA: TGTGCCAGCAGCACCAGCCGGAACCGGGGACGAGCGGACCAAGAGACCCAGTACTTC

size: many
V: TRBV20-1
D: .
J: TRBJ1-1
CDR3: CSASLPWGQGANTEAFF
DNA: TGCAGTGCTAGCTTGCCTTGGGGGCAGGGAGCGAACACTGAAGCTTTCTTT

size: .
V: TRBV2
D: .
J: TRBJ1-1
CDR3: CASKAGEDTEAFF
DNA: TGTGCCAGCAAGGCGGGAGAAGACACTGAAGCTTTCTTT

size: .
V: TRBV6-6
D: .
J: TRBJ2-7
CDR3: CASSLPGASYEQYF
DNA: TGTGCCAGCAGCCTACCAGGGGCTTCCTACGAGCAGTACTTC

size: few
V: TRBV7-2
D: .
J: TRBJ1-2
CDR3: CASSPRAGGGYTF
DNA: TGTGCCAGCAGCCCAAGGGCCGGGGGAGGCTACACCTTC

size: .
V: TRBV23-1
D: .
J: TRBJ2-3
CDR3: CASSLDNYTDTQYF
DNA: TGCGCCAGCAGTCTTGACAATTACACAGATACGCAGTATTTT

size: .
V: TRBV12-3/TRBV12-4
D: .
J: TRBJ1-1
CDR3: CASSAAGSRGTEAFF
DNA: TGTGCCAGCAGCGCGGCGGGTTCACGGGGCACTGAAGCTTTCTTT